These 4 T cell receptor beta chains were all obtained from the same sample, sequenced in a study of patients and donors after allogeneic stem cell transplantation. TCRdb itself ran the RT-PCR reads through MiXCR, one entry per CDR3 protein. The data hold 87,000 or so distinct CDR3 sequences, with around 5% observed a single time. Input material: blood, either unsorted or a sorted T cell fraction (not recorded which). These receptors all stem from a human donor who was either an allogeneic HSCT recipient or a stem cell or donor lymphocyte infusion donor (not recorded which). It is not recorded whose cells these are; they may come from a transplant donor.

The V call is TRBV20-1, the J call TRBJ2-5; D not certain. V was pared by 0 bases and J by 5 bases, with 10 bases between. The CDR3 has 13 amino acids. CDR1 DFQATT and CDR2 SNEGSKA come from the germline V gene (reference sequence). This chain's CDR3 is CSARDGDFETQYF. CDR3 nucleotide sequence: TGCAGTGCTAGAGACGGCGACTTCGAGACCCAGTACTTC.

This clonotype is medium-sized in the sample. This rearrangement joins TRBV3-1 to TRBJ2-6; D call uncertain. CDR3 length: 15 residues. Germline V lookup: CDR1 LGHDT, CDR2 YNNKEL (reference sequence). The V end was cut by 4 bases, the J end by 0 bases, with 7 bases between. CDR3 protein: CASSPRSSGANVLTF. CDR3 in DNA: TGTGCCAGCAGCCCCCGGAGCTCTGGGGCCAACGTCCTGACTTTC.

This clonotype has ten or more counts. The chain joins TRBV20-1 to TRBJ1-4; perhaps TRBD1 as D (6 bases). The CDR3 totals 14 residues. Germline V gene lookup returns CDR1 DFQATT and CDR2 SNEGSKA (reference sequence). V was pared by 5 bases and J by 5 bases, with 15 bases between. The CDR3: CSALWTVTNEKLFF. The CDR3 DNA follows: TGCAGTGCTCTCTGGACAGTTACGAATGAAAAACTGTTTTTT.

This chain connects TRBV18 to TRBJ2-1; D is perhaps TRBD2 (5 bases). From germline, CDR1 is KGHSH and CDR2 LQKENI. The CDR3 is 15 residues long. V shed 0 bases and J shed 13 bases, with 19 bases lying between them. The CDR3, as DNA: TGTGCCAGCTCACCACCCGATGGCGGTGGAAGCGGTCAGTTCTTC. Translation gives CASSPPDGGGSGQFF.